Each of the 9 T cell receptor beta chains below was sequenced from the same sample in a study of blood T cells in healthy people across ages. The second PCR ran about 6 to 12 cycles with a sample-barcoded 5' primer and J-beta primers. TCRdb used MiXCR to reprocess the 5' RACE reads, holding one entry per CDR3 protein. The data contain 600,000 to 650,000 distinct CDR3 sequences, roughly 53% of them singletons. The sequencing input was blood. The receptor set was obtained from a man aged 60 to 69 in good health.

This clonotype appeared a few times. J is TRBJ1-1 and V is TRBV6-5; D gene uncertain. V was cut by 2 bases and J by 1 base, with 11 bases left in between. Germline V lookup: CDR1 MNHEY, CDR2 SVGAGI. CDR3 length: 15 residues. Here the CDR3 reads CASSYQYQANTEAFF. In DNA, the CDR3 is TGTGCCAGCAGTTACCAATACCAAGCGAACACTGAAGCTTTCTTT.

V and J are TRBV5-1 and TRBJ2-5, with a possible D match to TRBD2 (5 bases). V was trimmed by 4 bases and J by 13 bases, leaving 35 bases between them. The CDR3 runs 18 residues. The germline CDR1 and CDR2 sequences are SGHRS and YFSETQ. The CDR3 reads CASSLDFGSQLTKNIRYF. The CDR3 region has the DNA TGCGCCAGCAGCCTGGACTTTGGCAGCCAACTAACCAAAAACATTCGGTACTTC.

This chain connects TRBV7-2 to TRBJ2-3; D may be TRBD2 (5 bases). This CDR3 region has 17 residues. Germline CDR1 reads SGHTA; CDR2 reads FQGNSA. V was pared by 5 bases and J by 2 bases, with 20 bases between. As DNA, the CDR3 is TGTGCCAGCAGCCCCCCCCCGGGGAGTGATTTCACAGATACGCAGTATTTT. Protein product: CASSPPPGSDFTDTQYF.

The chain combines TRBV5-6 with TRBJ1-2; weak D call: TRBD1 (5 bases). The germline V and J ends were trimmed by 1 base and 7 bases, with 11 bases remaining between them. Germline V gene data show CDR1 as SGHDT and CDR2 as YYEEEE. This CDR3 has 13 amino acids. CDR3 region: CASSLRGISGYTF. Here the CDR3 DNA reads TGTGCCAGCAGCTTGCGGGGGATCTCTGGCTACACCTTC.

V gene TRBV10-3 combines with J gene TRBJ2-3; 10 nucleotides align to TRBD1. With V trimmed by 6 bases and J by 3 bases, 3 bases remained unmatched. Germline CDR1 ENHRY, CDR2 SYGVKD. The CDR3 is 14 amino acids. This CDR3 reads CAIRRQGATDTQYF. The DNA of the CDR3 is TGTGCCATCAGGAGACAGGGGGCTACAGATACGCAGTATTTT.

V and J are TRBV4-2 and TRBJ2-7, with 7 nucleotides matching TRBD1. The CDR3 is 15 residues long. The junction had 4 bases not matched to a gene; V was cut back by 0 bases and J by 2 bases. CDR1 is LGHNA, CDR2 YNFKEQ, per germline. The DNA for the CDR3 is TGTGCCAGCAGCCAAGACCCGGACAGGACCTACGAGCAGTACTTC. Encoded protein: CASSQDPDRTYEQYF.

This rearrangement joins TRBV27 to TRBJ2-5; the D gene is possibly TRBD1 (7 bases). The CDR3 extends over 18 amino acids. Trimming removed 8 bases from V and 2 bases from J, with 27 bases in between. Germline V gives CDR1 MNHEY, CDR2 SMNVEV (reference sequence). The CDR3 protein is CASSMDRYRAGPQETQYF. The CDR3 nucleotides are TGTGCCAGCTCTATGGACAGGTATAGGGCGGGGCCTCAAGAGACCCAGTACTTC.

The chain uses TRBV2 and TRBJ1-5, with D perhaps matching TRBD1 (5 bases). The V and J ends lost 6 bases and 6 bases respectively, with 18 bases between them. Germline V lookup: CDR1 SNHLY, CDR2 FYNNEI. The CDR3 is made up of 15 amino acids. CDR3 nucleotides: TGTGCCAGCAGCCCGGACAACCTCGTGAGTCAGCCCCAGCATTTT. Its protein product is CASSPDNLVSQPQHF. Using reference TRBV2 and TRBJ1-5 for the parts outside the CDR3, the full variable domain is EPEVTQTPSHQVTQMGQEVILRCVPISNHLYFYWYRQILGQKVEFLVSFYNNEISEKSEIFDDQFSVERPDGSNFTLKIRSTKLEDSAMYFCASSPDNLVSQPQHFGDGTRLSIL.

This clonotype was observed a few times. The V and J genes are TRBV7-4 and TRBJ2-7; possibly TRBD1 for D (6 bases). The CDR3 is 16 amino acids. Germline V gives CDR1 SGHVT, CDR2 SQSDAQ. Trimming left V 0 bases short and J 3 bases short, with 15 bases between. DNA for the CDR3: TGTGCCAGCAGCTTAGCGCTACAGGACAGCATCTACGAGCAGTACTTC. It translates to CASSLALQDSIYEQYF.